This TCR beta chain derives from a study of T cell repertoires in cytomegalovirus infection. In the study overall: CMV infection plus the matching HLA type was flagged by public TCR beta signatures.

Points on this clonotype: Its antigen remains unidentified.

MiXCR, applied by TCRdb to the reads, yields one record per CDR3 protein. Among a few hundred thousand distinct CDR3 sequences listed, over 35% were seen once. Study-wide points: In two of eight donors, the top clonotype was HLA-C-restricted CMV-specific. Of the TCR beta families, the public ones yielded a cumulative frequency that identified carriers of CMV plus the relevant HLA.

The sample in question was cultured PBMCs, obtained from culture after CMV antigen stimulation. The TCR originated in a human donor in good health (CMV status not recorded). Some clones in this sample may be carry-over from other donors' samples.

Here the CDR3 DNA reads TGCAGTGCTAGGCCTAGCGGGGCCCAAGAGACCCAGTACTTC. Encoded protein: CSARPSGAQETQYF. The rearrangement uses TRBV20-1 and TRBJ2-5; 9 bases line up with TRBD2. The CDR3 has 14 residues. Trimming took 3 bases from V and 1 from J; bases not matched to a gene: 3. Germline V CDR1 and CDR2: DFQATT, SNEGSKA (reference sequence).